These T cell receptor beta chains were read from a single sample in a study of blood T cell repertoires in COVID-19. Here immunoSEQ multiplex PCR was the method, and the copy in TCRdb shows in-frame clones only, minus some. The repertoire holds about 190,000 clones, around 84% seen once, with roughly 3% in the top ten. The sample taken for sequencing was PBMCs or T cells enriched from blood (not recorded which). These receptors were collected from a woman aged 25 to 39 who had recovered from COVID-19. The CDR3 runs from the conserved cysteine through the conserved F or W.

j_gene: TRBJ1-1; v_gene: TRBV5-4; CDR3aa: CASQKGQPNTEAFF
j_gene: TRBJ1-6; v_gene: TRBV27; CDR3aa: CASSSGGNSPLHF
j_gene: TRBJ1-1; v_gene: TRBV6-5; CDR3aa: CASGPTGQHTEAFF
j_gene: TRBJ2-1; v_gene: TRBV5-1; CDR3aa: CASTGTSDRTGEQFF
j_gene: TRBJ1-1; v_gene: TRBV18; CDR3aa: CASFLGGVNTEAFF
j_gene: TRBJ2-2; v_gene: TRBV5-1; CDR3aa: CASSPRQNTGELFF
j_gene: TRBJ2-1; v_gene: TRBV7-9; CDR3aa: CASSSRLAGGNEQFF
j_gene: TRBJ2-6; v_gene: TRBV6-5; CDR3aa: CASSRSGGANVLTF
j_gene: TRBJ1-3; v_gene: TRBV3-1/TRBV3-2; CDR3aa: CASSQRPTGSGNTIYF
j_gene: TRBJ2-5; v_gene: TRBV5-1; CDR3aa: CASSLPQETQYF
j_gene: TRBJ2-5; v_gene: TRBV25-1; CDR3aa: CASSERDRRGETQYF
j_gene: TRBJ1-6; v_gene: TRBV28; CDR3aa: CASKRFTRDSPLHF
j_gene: TRBJ1-1; v_gene: TRBV12-3/TRBV12-4; CDR3aa: CASSFGGMEVFF
j_gene: TRBJ2-1; v_gene: TRBV5-1; CDR3aa: CASSINSAGGPSWEQFF
j_gene: TRBJ2-2; v_gene: TRBV5-1; CDR3aa: CASSRGQYTGELFF
j_gene: TRBJ2-1; v_gene: TRBV27; CDR3aa: CASRPLASSSYNEQFF
j_gene: TRBJ1-5; v_gene: TRBV19; CDR3aa: CASSASGQGMGGNQPQHF
j_gene: TRBJ1-2; v_gene: TRBV14; CDR3aa: CASSQRKDPRQGDYGYTF
j_gene: TRBJ1-2; v_gene: TRBV14; CDR3aa: CASSQGGVDSGYTF
j_gene: TRBJ2-5; v_gene: TRBV7-8; CDR3aa: CASSIGQVETQYF
j_gene: TRBJ2-1; v_gene: TRBV6-5; CDR3aa: CASRGGLAGVNEQFF
j_gene: TRBJ2-5; v_gene: TRBV2; CDR3aa: CASNNRHGGQETQYF
j_gene: TRBJ2-1; v_gene: TRBV7-9; CDR3aa: CASSLGDRGGYNEQFF
j_gene: TRBJ2-5; v_gene: TRBV20-1; CDR3aa: CSASALISGRLRTQYF
j_gene: TRBJ2-2; v_gene: TRBV5-1; CDR3aa: CASDAGAWTGELFF
j_gene: TRBJ1-1; v_gene: TRBV10-1; CDR3aa: CASSNGLPMNTEAFF
j_gene: TRBJ1-5; v_gene: TRBV6-5; CDR3aa: CASSYSVAGNQPQHF
j_gene: TRBJ1-5; v_gene: TRBV15; CDR3aa: CATSRDVAGLWPQHF
j_gene: TRBJ2-5; v_gene: TRBV3-1/TRBV3-2; CDR3aa: CASSHPVAGFVETQYF
j_gene: TRBJ2-3; v_gene: TRBV7-2; CDR3aa: CASSSGGAPDTQYF
j_gene: TRBJ2-7; v_gene: TRBV28; CDR3aa: CASSSTRASGSYEQYF
j_gene: TRBJ1-1; v_gene: TRBV19; CDR3aa: CASSIRGRTEAFF
j_gene: TRBJ1-3; v_gene: TRBV2; CDR3aa: CASSAGGNGNTIYF
j_gene: TRBJ2-4; v_gene: TRBV5-1; CDR3aa: CASSLGDTFLAKNIQYF
j_gene: TRBJ2-2; v_gene: TRBV6-5; CDR3aa: CAARGAGELFF
j_gene: TRBJ2-7; v_gene: TRBV7-2; CDR3aa: CASSLAALAGGNEQYF
j_gene: TRBJ2-5; v_gene: TRBV9; CDR3aa: CASSVDRGPQETQYF
j_gene: TRBJ1-1; v_gene: TRBV7-2; CDR3aa: CASSLVATQGNTEAFF
j_gene: TRBJ2-3; v_gene: TRBV6-4; CDR3aa: CASSEHGGTDTQYF
j_gene: TRBJ2-2; v_gene: TRBV6-4; CDR3aa: CASSVTSGATGELFF
j_gene: TRBJ2-7; v_gene: TRBV24-1; CDR3aa: CATSDLVPGQGYEQYF
j_gene: TRBJ1-1; v_gene: TRBV7-8; CDR3aa: CASSLDGGKNTEAFF
j_gene: TRBJ2-7; v_gene: TRBV27; CDR3aa: CASSPRDRVYEQYF
j_gene: TRBJ2-2; v_gene: TRBV11-3; CDR3aa: CASTDRGPTGELFF
j_gene: TRBJ1-2; v_gene: TRBV28; CDR3aa: CASRHGISYGYTF
j_gene: TRBJ2-7; v_gene: TRBV5-1; CDR3aa: CASSFGQAEQYF
j_gene: TRBJ2-1; v_gene: TRBV6-5; CDR3aa: CASSYLRSGSYNEQFF
j_gene: TRBJ2-7; v_gene: TRBV29-1; CDR3aa: CSAQGPSGGEQYF
j_gene: TRBJ1-4; v_gene: TRBV19; CDR3aa: CASSRLRRDRGGVNEKLFF
j_gene: TRBJ1-1; v_gene: TRBV28; CDR3aa: CASSLQGTEAFF
j_gene: TRBJ2-1; v_gene: TRBV7-8; CDR3aa: CASSSAPGGYEQFF
j_gene: TRBJ1-2; v_gene: TRBV7-8; CDR3aa: CASSSRTGAVDYGYTF
j_gene: TRBJ1-6; v_gene: TRBV12-3/TRBV12-4; CDR3aa: CASRGVINSPLHF
j_gene: TRBJ1-5; v_gene: TRBV15; CDR3aa: CATSRGIQYPQHF